This T cell receptor (beta chain) comes out of a study of tumor-infiltrating lymphocytes in primary liver carcinoma. The overall study: Spanning 4.2 to 10 cm, the tumors were T1-T3 N0M0.

Blood RNA came from unsorted whole blood; germline DNA was also extracted. An approximately 4.3-milliliter peripheral blood sample was collected before surgery. On this clonotype: No antigen is known for it.

V lost 11 bases, J lost 5 bases, and 19 bases lay in between. Germline CDR1 MNHEY, CDR2 SVGAGI. The CDR3 loop spans 14 amino acids. The researchers produced TCR beta cDNA from 500 ng total RNA with a constant-region primer. Three nested multiplex PCR rounds of slightly modified ARM-PCR generated TCR beta libraries. In the first two PCR rounds, TRBV1-TRBV30 forward primers were paired with a C-beta reverse primer, and each round lasted 10 cycles. TCRdb redid the calling of the multiplex PCR reads with MiXCR, one entry per CDR3 protein. The data show some 190,000 distinct CDR3 sequences, around 60% seen once. General study findings and limits: Blood trailed tumors significantly in top-250-clone fraction (p = 0.039).

V and J are TRBV6-5 and TRBJ2-1; perhaps TRBD1 as D (5 bases). Specimen: peripheral blood. The TCR originated in a man between 35 and 55 years old with primary liver carcinoma and hepatitis B virus infection. This CDR3 reads CACTNRWGNNEQFF. CDR3 bases: TGTGCCTGCACCAATCGGTGGGGCAACAATGAGCAGTTCTTC.